The text below deals with one TCR beta chain. The sample comes from a study of blood T cell repertoires in COVID-19. The wider study: Samples of COVID-19 (acute and convalescent) were obtained from the United States, Italy and Spain. Nucleic acid was either cDNA or gDNA, and it came from T cells, B-cell-depleted T cells, or PBMCs.

The germline CDR1 and CDR2 sequences are SGHNT and YENEEA. The germline V and J ends were trimmed by 2 bases and 7 bases, with 11 bases remaining between them. This CDR3 has 13 amino acids. As originally analysed: It was from reference gene primer amplification that nucleated cell counts were estimated. This table comes from immunoSEQ multiplex PCR, and its TCRdb copy is limited to in-frame clones, with some not included. V and J calls and clone size come straight from that table; D and trimming were deduced from the DNA. There are tens of thousands of clones in the sample; around 90% occur only once, and 4.5% to 6% lies in the top ten.

The chain recombines TRBV11-3 with TRBJ1-1; D perhaps matches TRBD1 (6 bases). The source material was peripheral blood. This clonotype was obtained from a human donor in a cohort sampled during active COVID-19. Written as DNA, the CDR3 is TGTGCCAGCAGCTTACGCAGGGGAAGTGAAGCTTTCTTT. It encodes CASSLRRGSEAFF. The variable domain in full, completed from reference TRBV11-3 and TRBJ1-1, reads EAGVVQSPRYKIIEKKQPVAFWCNPISGHNTLYWYLQNLGQGPELLIRYENEEAVDDSQLPKDRFSAERLKGVDSTLKIQPAELGDSAVYLCASSLRRGSEAFFGQGTRLTVV.